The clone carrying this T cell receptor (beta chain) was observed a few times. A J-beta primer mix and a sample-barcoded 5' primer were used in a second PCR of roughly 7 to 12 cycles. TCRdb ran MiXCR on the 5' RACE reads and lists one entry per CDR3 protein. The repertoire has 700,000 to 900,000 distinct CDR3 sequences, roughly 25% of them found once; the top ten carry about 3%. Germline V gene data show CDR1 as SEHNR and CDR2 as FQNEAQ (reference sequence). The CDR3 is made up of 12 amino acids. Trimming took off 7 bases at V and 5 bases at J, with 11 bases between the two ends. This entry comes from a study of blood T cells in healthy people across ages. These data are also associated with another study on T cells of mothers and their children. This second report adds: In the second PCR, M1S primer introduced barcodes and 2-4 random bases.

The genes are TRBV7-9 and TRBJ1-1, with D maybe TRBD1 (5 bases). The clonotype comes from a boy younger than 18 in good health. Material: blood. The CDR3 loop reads CASMGGRTEAFF. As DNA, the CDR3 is TGTGCCAGCATGGGGGGGAGGACTGAAGCTTTCTTT.